This is a list of T cell receptor beta chains from one sample in a study of cytotoxic CD8 clonotypes in ibrutinib-treated CLL. Sequencing used immunoSEQ multiplex PCR; TCRdb keeps in-frame clones, though not all of them. The sample includes roughly 200,000 clones, about four fifths seen only once; the top ten take roughly 11%. Sequencing used PBMCs, obtained after 12 months of ibrutinib treatment. Every receptor here comes from a human donor with chronic lymphocytic leukemia. CDR3s include the opening cysteine and the closing phenylalanine or tryptophan. Fields, in order: J gene, V gene, clone size, D gene, CDR3 protein, CDR3 DNA. D genes are given only for firm matches. Clone size is given for some rows only: seen once, a few or many times, or a class if the clone is expanded.

j_call: TRBJ2-3
v_call: TRBV29-1
clone_size: .
d_call: .
cdr3_aa: CSAFPGVGTDTQYF
cdr3_nt: TGCAGCGCCTTCCCCGGGGTGGGCACAGATACGCAGTATTTT

j_call: TRBJ1-6
v_call: TRBV6-5
clone_size: few
d_call: .
cdr3_aa: CASSYAGSPLHF
cdr3_nt: TGTGCCAGCAGTTACGCAGGTTCACCCCTCCACTTT

j_call: TRBJ2-2
v_call: TRBV5-6
clone_size: .
d_call: .
cdr3_aa: CASSSLGETRTGELFF
cdr3_nt: TGTGCCAGCAGCTCCCTAGGAGAGACCCGGACCGGGGAGCTGTTTTTT

j_call: TRBJ2-7
v_call: TRBV10-1
clone_size: .
d_call: TRBD1
cdr3_aa: CASSPHPTGTEQYF
cdr3_nt: TGCGCCAGCAGTCCTCACCCGACAGGGACCGAGCAGTACTTC

j_call: TRBJ2-1
v_call: TRBV29-1
clone_size: .
d_call: .
cdr3_aa: CSVTDVANEQFF
cdr3_nt: TGCAGCGTTACGGACGTCGCCAATGAGCAGTTCTTC

j_call: TRBJ2-7
v_call: TRBV9
clone_size: few
d_call: .
cdr3_aa: CASSVAGTSYEQYF
cdr3_nt: TGTGCCAGCAGCGTAGCAGGGACTTCCTACGAGCAGTACTTC

j_call: TRBJ1-6
v_call: TRBV25-1
clone_size: .
d_call: TRBD1
cdr3_aa: CASKVTGGSSPLHF
cdr3_nt: TGTGCCAGCAAAGTGACAGGGGGCAGTTCACCCCTCCACTTT

j_call: TRBJ2-7
v_call: TRBV5-1
clone_size: .
d_call: .
cdr3_aa: CASSLSRPSYEQYF
cdr3_nt: TGCGCCAGCAGCTTGAGCCGGCCCTCCTACGAGCAGTACTTC

j_call: TRBJ2-7
v_call: TRBV4-1
clone_size: .
d_call: TRBD2
cdr3_aa: CASSPTASGSRRQGEQYF
cdr3_nt: TGCGCCAGCAGCCCGACGGCTAGCGGGAGCCGGCGCCAAGGCGAGCAGTACTTC

j_call: TRBJ1-2
v_call: TRBV15
clone_size: .
d_call: .
cdr3_aa: CATSRTEDWEGYTF
cdr3_nt: TGTGCCACCAGCCGGACGGAGGACTGGGAAGGCTACACCTTC

j_call: TRBJ2-5
v_call: TRBV19
clone_size: .
d_call: .
cdr3_aa: CASSIHGPDNKQYF
cdr3_nt: TGTGCCAGTAGTATTCACGGGCCGGACAACAAACAGTACTTC

j_call: TRBJ2-1
v_call: TRBV7-9
clone_size: .
d_call: TRBD1
cdr3_aa: CASSRGQGTVNEQFF
cdr3_nt: TGTGCCAGCAGCCGGGGACAGGGGACAGTCAATGAGCAGTTCTTC

j_call: TRBJ1-1
v_call: TRBV15
clone_size: .
d_call: TRBD1
cdr3_aa: CATSRGGQENTEAFF
cdr3_nt: TGTGCCACCAGCCGGGGGGGACAGGAGAACACTGAAGCTTTCTTT

j_call: TRBJ1-6
v_call: TRBV27
clone_size: .
d_call: .
cdr3_aa: CATRGWRGYSPLHF
cdr3_nt: TGTGCCACCCGGGGGTGGCGGGGCTATTCACCCCTCCACTTT

j_call: TRBJ2-3
v_call: TRBV19
clone_size: .
d_call: .
cdr3_aa: CASSPGSTDTQYF
cdr3_nt: TGTGCCAGTAGTCCAGGTTCCACAGATACGCAGTATTTT

j_call: TRBJ2-5
v_call: TRBV7-6
clone_size: .
d_call: TRBD1
cdr3_aa: CASSLAWTGGPETQYF
cdr3_nt: TGTGCCAGCAGCTTAGCTTGGACAGGGGGCCCAGAGACCCAGTACTTC

j_call: TRBJ2-5
v_call: TRBV25-1
clone_size: .
d_call: .
cdr3_aa: CASSPGGGAEETQYF
cdr3_nt: TGTGCCAGCAGCCCGGGGGGCGGGGCCGAGGAGACCCAGTACTTC

j_call: TRBJ1-2
v_call: TRBV19
clone_size: .
d_call: TRBD1
cdr3_aa: CAKTPGQPTGGYTF
cdr3_nt: TGTGCCAAAACACCGGGACAGCCAACCGGTGGCTACACCTTC

j_call: TRBJ2-7
v_call: TRBV12-2
clone_size: few
d_call: .
cdr3_aa: CASRFSEREGPPYEQYF
cdr3_nt: TGTGCAAGTCGCTTCTCCGAGCGGGAGGGTCCCCCTTACGAGCAGTACTTC

j_call: TRBJ1-2
v_call: TRBV6-1
clone_size: .
d_call: TRBD1
cdr3_aa: CASSRDRGLHYGYTF
cdr3_nt: TGTGCCAGTTCCCGGGACAGGGGCCTACACTATGGCTACACCTTC

j_call: TRBJ2-3
v_call: TRBV6-4
clone_size: medium-sized
d_call: TRBD2
cdr3_aa: CASSEAGGGTDTQYF
cdr3_nt: TGTGCCAGCAGTGAAGCGGGAGGAGGCACAGATACGCAGTATTTT

j_call: TRBJ1-3
v_call: TRBV6-5
clone_size: .
d_call: .
cdr3_aa: CASSLGRYGNTIYF
cdr3_nt: TGTGCCAGCAGCTTGGGGCGGTATGGAAACACCATATATTTT

j_call: TRBJ1-5
v_call: TRBV6-5
clone_size: .
d_call: .
cdr3_aa: CASSKHTGNQPQHF
cdr3_nt: TGTGCCAGCAGTAAACACACGGGCAATCAGCCCCAGCATTTT

j_call: TRBJ2-7
v_call: TRBV2
clone_size: .
d_call: .
cdr3_aa: CASRPDTYEQYF
cdr3_nt: TGTGCCAGCCGGCCGGATACCTACGAGCAGTACTTC

j_call: TRBJ2-3
v_call: TRBV27
clone_size: .
d_call: .
cdr3_aa: CASSLFRYSTDTQYF
cdr3_nt: TGTGCCAGCAGTTTATTCCGGTATAGCACAGATACGCAGTATTTT

j_call: TRBJ2-7
v_call: TRBV28
clone_size: .
d_call: .
cdr3_aa: CASSLVVLGEQYF
cdr3_nt: TGTGCCAGCAGTTTGGTGGTGCTGGGTGAGCAGTACTTC

j_call: TRBJ1-4
v_call: TRBV30
clone_size: .
d_call: .
cdr3_aa: CAWSVAGRAEEKLFF
cdr3_nt: TGTGCCTGGAGTGTAGCCGGGAGGGCGGAAGAAAAACTGTTTTTT

j_call: TRBJ1-4
v_call: TRBV6-1
clone_size: .
d_call: .
cdr3_aa: CASSEFGEKLFF
cdr3_nt: TGTGCCAGCAGTGAATTCGGTGAAAAACTGTTTTTT

j_call: TRBJ2-3
v_call: TRBV25-1
clone_size: .
d_call: TRBD2
cdr3_aa: CASSEASGPYTDTQYF
cdr3_nt: TGTGCCAGCAGTGAGGCTAGCGGACCGTACACAGATACGCAGTATTTT

j_call: TRBJ1-1
v_call: TRBV27
clone_size: .
d_call: .
cdr3_aa: CASSPRLGANTEAFF
cdr3_nt: TGTGCCAGCAGTCCACGGTTGGGGGCGAACACTGAAGCTTTCTTT

j_call: TRBJ2-3
v_call: TRBV13
clone_size: few
d_call: .
cdr3_aa: CASSDSLGGTQYF
cdr3_nt: TGTGCCAGCAGCGATAGTCTGGGGGGAACGCAGTATTTT

j_call: TRBJ1-3
v_call: TRBV5-6
clone_size: .
d_call: .
cdr3_aa: CASTTIPRALSGNTIYF
cdr3_nt: TGTGCCAGCACCACCATCCCACGGGCCCTCTCTGGAAACACCATATATTTT

j_call: TRBJ2-6
v_call: TRBV5-1
clone_size: .
d_call: .
cdr3_aa: CASSQGLISGANVLTF
cdr3_nt: TGCGCCAGCAGCCAGGGACTTATCTCTGGGGCCAACGTCCTGACTTTC